Below, 11 T cell receptor beta chains from the same sample are listed, as sequenced in a study of T cell responses to AZD1222 COVID-19 vaccine. Clones were read by immunoSEQ multiplex PCR, and TCRdb kept only the in-frame ones, dropping some. The sample has 100,000 to 150,000 clones, 80% to 95% seen once. The sample here was peripheral blood, taken 28 days after the second AZD1222 dose. Receptors were obtained from an adult who received the AZD1222 COVID-19 vaccine.

This chain connects TRBV3-1 (or the pseudogene TRBV3-2) to TRBJ2-1; 7 nucleotides agree with TRBD2. The CDR3 contains 15 residues. The germline gives CDR1 LGHDT, CDR2 YNNKEL (reference sequence). Trimming at V came to 3 bases and at J to 9 bases, leaving 11 bases not matched to a gene. Here the CDR3 DNA reads TGTGCCAGCAGCCACTCCCCACTAGCGAACATTGAGCAGTTCTTC. Translation gives CASSHSPLANIEQFF.

This sequence joins TRBV19 and TRBJ1-3; D remains unclear. The V and J ends lost 6 bases and 0 bases respectively, with 9 bases between them. Germline CDR1 and CDR2: LNHDA and SQIVND (reference sequence). The length of the CDR3 is 14 residues. CDR3 nucleotide sequence: TGTGCCAGTAGAGGCTCCAGCTCTGGAAACACCATATATTTT. It specifies CASRGSSSGNTIYF.

The chain combines TRBV19 with TRBJ1-5; the match to TRBD1 covers 11 bases. CDR1 is LNHDA, CDR2 SQIVND, per germline (reference sequence). J lost 2 bases, V lost 9 bases, and 3 bases had no gene match. The CDR3 covers 14 residues. Here the CDR3 DNA reads TGTGCCAGCGGGGGACAGGGGGGCAATCAGCCCCAGCATTTT. Translation: CASGGQGGNQPQHF.

The genes are TRBV12-5 and TRBJ2-1, with TRBD2 identical over 11 bases. Looked up from germline, CDR1 is LGHNT and CDR2 is FRNRAP. CDR3 size: 22 residues. V lost 0 bases, J lost 0 bases, and 16 bases stayed unmatched. CDR3 nucleotide sequence: TGTGCTAGTGGTTTGGTTCTGGGCAACGTGGCTAGCGGGAGGTCCTCCTACAATGAGCAGTTCTTC. It translates to CASGLVLGNVASGRSSYNEQFF.

In this sample, this clone turned up once. This CDR3 is CASTTGLAGTDTQYF. CDR3 DNA sequence: TGTGCCAGCACGACGGGACTAGCTGGCACAGATACGCAGTATTTT. This chain connects TRBV2 to TRBJ2-3; 9 bases line up with TRBD2. This CDR3 comprises 15 residues. The germline gives CDR1 SNHLY, CDR2 FYNNEI. The V and J ends lost 7 bases and 1 base, in that order; junction bases with no gene match: 6.

This chain's CDR3 is CASSSTRSPMEGYTF. The CDR3 DNA is TGCGCCAGCAGCTCAACCCGATCACCAATGGAGGGCTACACCTTC. V gene TRBV5-1 combines with J gene TRBJ1-2; D not certain. The CDR3 spans 15 residues. The V gene's germline CDR1 is SGHRS and CDR2 YFSETQ. V lost 3 bases to trimming and J lost 8 bases, with 20 bases between them.

The V and J genes are TRBV5-1 and TRBJ2-1, with D maybe TRBD2 (6 bases). CDR3 length equals 14 residues. The V gene lost 0 bases and the J gene lost 7 bases, with 11 bases spanning the gap. CDR1 and CDR2 (germline): SGHRS, YFSETQ. This CDR3 reads CASSLGPEGNEQFF. For the CDR3, the DNA is TGCGCCAGCAGCTTGGGCCCGGAGGGGAATGAGCAGTTCTTC.

This rearrangement joins TRBV10-3 to TRBJ1-6, with unresolved D. Looked up from germline, CDR1 is ENHRY and CDR2 is SYGVKD. The CDR3 runs 15 residues. The V gene lost 2 bases and the J gene lost 7 bases, with 12 bases spanning the gap. The CDR3 nucleotides read TGTGCCATCAGTGAGGAGGCTGTTTGGAATTCACCCCTCCACTTT. Translating it yields CAISEEAVWNSPLHF.

This rearrangement joins TRBV7-3 to TRBJ1-1; no definite D call. Trimming pared 2 bases from V and 4 bases from J, leaving 11 bases between. This CDR3 spans 14 amino acids. Germline V gene sequence: CDR1 SGHTA, CDR2 FQGTGA. CDR3 DNA: TGTGCCAGCAGCTTAGCCAAGGCAAGCACTGAAGCTTTCTTT. Translating it yields CASSLAKASTEAFF.

The sample holds a few counts of this clone. The chain is built from TRBV4-3 and TRBJ1-4; D ambiguous. There are 16 residues in the CDR3. CDR1 is LGHNA and CDR2 is YSLEER in the germline V gene. V lost 0 bases to trimming and J lost 1 base, with 9 bases between them. CDR3 amino acids: CASSQDGGGTNEKLFF. CDR3 DNA sequence: TGCGCCAGCAGCCAAGATGGAGGCGGAACTAATGAAAAACTGTTTTTT.

The chain links TRBV2 to TRBJ2-4, with 7 bases aligning to TRBD1. The CDR3 consists of 14 residues. V gave up 3 bases and J gave up 10 bases; unmatched junction bases: 9. The germline gives CDR1 SNHLY, CDR2 FYNNEI. The CDR3 DNA reads as TGTGCCAGCAGTGAGGCCGCACAGGGGAAAATTCAGTACTTC. This encodes CASSEAAQGKIQYF.